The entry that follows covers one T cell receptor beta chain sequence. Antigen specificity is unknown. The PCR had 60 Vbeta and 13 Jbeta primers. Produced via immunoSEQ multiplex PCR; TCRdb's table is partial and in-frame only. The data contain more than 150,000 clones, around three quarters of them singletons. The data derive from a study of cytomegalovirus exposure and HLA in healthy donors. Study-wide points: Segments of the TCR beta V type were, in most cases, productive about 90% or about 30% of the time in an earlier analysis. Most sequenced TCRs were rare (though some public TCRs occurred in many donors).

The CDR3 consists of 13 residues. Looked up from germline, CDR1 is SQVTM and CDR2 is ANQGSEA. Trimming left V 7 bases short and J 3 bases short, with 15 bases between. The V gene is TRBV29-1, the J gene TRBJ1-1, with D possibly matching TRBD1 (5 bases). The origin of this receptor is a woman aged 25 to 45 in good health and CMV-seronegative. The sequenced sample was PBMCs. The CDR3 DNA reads TGCAGCGCTTTTGACAGAATCTACACTGAAGCTTTCTTT. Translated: CSAFDRIYTEAFF.